The sequence of this T cell receptor (beta chain) was determined in a study of shared clonotypes between healthy human individuals. Findings and caveats of the study: There were few donors, and this limited the genetic and exposure-history diversity represented.

CDR3 length equals 14 residues. CDR1 is MNHEY and CDR2 is SVGAGI in the germline V gene. Trimming took 6 bases from V and 6 from J, leaving 17 bases between them. Naive CD4+ cells were CD45RA-selected; the remaining cells were memory. Clones were sequenced by immunoSEQ multiplex PCR, and TCRdb holds only the in-frame ones, with some missing. Of 2 million to 3 million clones detected, 80% to 95% appear once; the ten largest clones hold approximately 0.37%. Worth noting for this clone: What it binds is unknown.

V and J are TRBV6-5 and TRBJ1-2; D is unclear. The sequence was obtained from a man aged 18 to 35 in good health. Some clones in this sample may be carry-over from other donors' samples. Sample: naive CD4+ T cells from PBMCs. As to subset: CD45RA+ positively selected. The DNA of the CDR3 is TGTGCCAGCAGCCCCCCGGGCCTTTCACATGGCTACACCTTC. Encoded protein: CASSPPGLSHGYTF.